The source of this T cell receptor beta chain is a study of cytomegalovirus exposure and HLA in healthy donors (dated by TCRdb to the late 2010s). General notes on the study: According to an earlier analysis of 550 to 750 of the donors, 150 million to 200 million T cells yielded 117 million unique TCR beta sequences and approximately 280 Gb of sequence data. An early release that covered about 640 HLA-typed donors contained about 300 gigabases of sequencing data and 75 million to 100 million unique TCR sequences. Among the 398 genotyped donors, approximately 82% belonged to the genetic ancestry cluster associated with self-reported Caucasian donors. The study aimed to test whether signatures of past pathogen exposure could be identified by cataloging public T cell receptors. The T cell repertoires of some 700 subjects were profiled by immunosequencing and related to cytomegalovirus serostatus. A separate validation cohort of more than 100 different subjects was used in addition to the roughly 640-subject first cohort. To predict cytomegalovirus infection status, the study brought together high-throughput TCR immunosequencing, statistical association of individual TCRs with disease status, and machine learning. To study patterns of TCR occurrence, a later analysis re-analyzed previously published TCR beta repertoires from 666 donors and added high-resolution HLA genotyping. In the later analysis, no new phenotypic data were used to find candidate immune exposures; instead, reliance was placed on TCR beta sequences and their occurrence across donors. An earlier analysis of several hundred of the donors applied high-throughput TCR beta sequencing to assess whether each TCR beta V gene segment acted as functional or pseudogenic. Donor age, sex, ethnicity and CMV serostatus were collected together with the repertoire data. A later genetic analysis took genome-wide SNP genotypes for about 55% of the 666 donors and used that subset as a discovery cohort. All discovery cohort repertoires had been generated on a single sequencing platform. HLA typing included class I and class II loci at four-digit resolution. Typing coverage varied by locus: about 620-640 donors for A, B, C, DRB1 and DQB1; more than 500 for DQA1; some 610 for DPA1; 450 to 480 for DPB1. Because of strong linkage in the cohort, roughly five DR-DQ haplotypes were treated as single units for association and clustering. On average, around 200,000 unique TCR beta nucleotide sequences were sequenced per donor among more than 350 genotyped donors of the cohort, with roughly 19% of those sequences being non-productive.

The cohort was made up of 500 to 800 healthy bone marrow donors. At the time of sampling, all cohort members were nominally healthy, though unrecorded immune exposures were likely present. The donor tested CMV seropositive and was one of the 289 seropositive cohort members. Every donor gave a peripheral blood sample, and the peripheral blood mononuclear cells from that sample were used for TCR beta sequencing. Genomic DNA was extracted from the blood cell samples with the Qiagen DNeasy Blood Extraction Kit. Receptor libraries were prepared by the immunoSEQ multiplex PCR assay. For the multiplex PCR, a mixture combining 60 forward primers for TCR Vbeta segments and 13 reverse primers for TCR Jbeta segments was used. The CDR3 region of rearranged TCR beta genes was amplified from genomic DNA by a multiplex PCR assay. The amplified TCR beta libraries were sequenced on the Illumina HiSeq System as 87-base-pair reads. The study's own analysis went as follows. A later analysis counted 75 million to 100 million unique TCR beta chains across the 550 to 700 repertoires, and approximately 11 million of these chains were shared by at least two donors. Raw reads were error-corrected and collapsed into unique sequences with a nearest-neighbor algorithm that merged closely related sequences to remove PCR and sequencing errors. V, D and J gene segments were assigned by aligning CDR3 sequences to IMGT reference sequences. For a sequence to be retained, a match of at least six nucleotides to both a V gene segment and a J gene segment was required. Rearrangements were called productive when the CDR3 lacked stop codons and stayed in frame with V and J; all others were non-productive. CDR3 was defined by IMGT convention, running from the second conserved V-encoded cysteine to the conserved J-encoded phenylalanine. Sequences without an unambiguous match to a single V gene segment were excluded from the earlier analysis of 500 to 700 of the donors. An earlier analysis of over 450 of the donors classified V segments as functional when productive rearrangements were above 56.7% and as segregating when the standard deviation between donors was above 5%. To diagnose cytomegalovirus status from the catalog of TCR beta chain sequences, a statistical classification framework was built. In a later analysis, TCR nucleotide sequences were compared against IMGT/GENE-DB human TR gene sequences so that V and J genes could be assigned. The TCRdist pipeline was used in a later analysis to assign CDR3 sequences and most-parsimonious VDJ recombination scenarios. In a later analysis, each TCR beta chain was defined by its CDR3 amino acid sequence together with its V-gene family, and reads lacking a unique V-gene family were excluded. In a later analysis, around 600 highly shared, low-generation-probability nucleotide sequences were removed to address suspected cross-contamination and a sequencing artifact. In a later analysis, a clonal expansion index for each public chain was calculated from normalized within-repertoire ranks of inferred template counts. Generation probabilities in a later analysis came from a VDJ recombination model fitted to out-of-frame rearrangements, and those results were checked against IGoR. Hypergeometric tests were used in a later analysis to score TCR-TCR, TCR-HLA and TCR-CMV co-occurrence, with a repertoire-size bias correction applied to the TCR pairs. To estimate false discovery rates, a later analysis permuted the HLA or CMV assignments 20 times. In a later analysis, co-occurring TCRs were grouped using DBSCAN, and TCRdist sequence similarity was added for clustering within HLA-allele-positive subsets. For co-occurrence clustering, repertoires with fewer than 30,000 or more than 120,000 public chains were excluded, along with several repertoires with anomalous nucleotide sharing. In TCRdb, the immuneACCESS table is reduced to in-frame sequences with V and J assigned. These tables do not hold every clone; where another copy was compared, an unresolved V gene accounts for under half, and the others remain unexplained. V, J and clone size reflect that table, while D and trimming were determined from the DNA. Across this sample there are about 98,000 clones, with around 75% seen only once. The top ten clonotypes cover roughly 11% of the sample.

The full study reports these points: Cytomegalovirus status was reported to be diagnosed by the classifier with high specificity and sensitivity in both the original and validation cohorts. A later genetic analysis associated a missense DCLRE1C variant with V-gene and J-gene trimming of TCR beta chains, and an independent cohort replicated the association. A further reported finding was that TCR beta sequences accurately predicted the HLA-A and HLA-B alleles for most subjects in the first cohort. A later analysis found that HLA-associated TCR beta chains were more clonally expanded and had lower generation probabilities than equally common non-associated chains. The earlier analysis of 450 to 700 of the donors excluded 15 to 20 rarely observed V segments, including chromosome 9 orphons, because counts were too low. A later analysis reported that several top co-occurrence clusters appeared linked to parvovirus B19, influenza, CMV and Epstein-Barr virus. The authors suggested that the approach could potentially be generalized to other disease states and immunological phenotypes. The only immune exposure information available for the cohort was CMV serostatus. At a false discovery rate of 0.05, a later analysis linked around 15,000 TCR beta sequences to specific HLA alleles. In this cohort, only TCR beta chains were sequenced, and detectable features were limited by the absence of alpha or paired-chain data. Linkage disequilibrium might explain the correlated functional status among segregating V segments, but an unknown experimental factor could not be ruled out. Because HLA typing was missing for some donors at each locus, association tests included only the typed subset. An earlier analysis of 587 of the donors showed that most TCR beta V segments appeared in productive rearrangements either about 87% or about 30% of the time, which broadly matched IMGT annotations. A cluster of highly shared sequence variants was judged likely to represent a technical artifact of the sequencing pipeline. Most TCR sequences were seen in very few donors, while some public TCRs were found in many individuals. A total of 150 or so TCR beta chains were listed by the study as associated with cytomegalovirus. According to a later analysis, most CMV-associated TCR beta chains appeared to be HLA-restricted, and the HLA associations seemed to be driven largely by CMV exposure. A later analysis found that TCR association rates varied across HLA loci, with DRB1 alleles showing the most associated TCRs and HLA-C alleles the fewest. Three of the identified cytomegalovirus-associated TCR beta chains were confirmed in vitro to be specific for cytomegalovirus antigens. The presence/absence analyses assumed that sequencing depth was roughly uniform across donors, and that assumption may not be true. According to a later genetic analysis, donors in an Asian-associated ancestry cluster had fewer N-insertions in productive TCRs than the roughly 700-donor mean. When HLA alleles, especially DR and DQ, strongly co-occurred, TCR associations were difficult to assign to individual alleles.

About this clone: Its specific antigen is unknown. Base quality data are lacking; no much larger clone is found one base away.

The sequence derives from a man younger than 30 in good health and CMV-seropositive. Sequencing was done on a sample of PBMCs.

The CDR3 is CASRRTSGGYNEQFF. The nucleotides read TGTGCCAGCAGACGGACTAGCGGGGGGTACAATGAGCAGTTCTTC. Here the chain combines TRBV6-5 and TRBJ2-1; TRBD2 lines up with 14 middle nucleotides. From cysteine to phenylalanine, the CDR3 is 15 amino acids long. Only the CDR3 part of the read is kept: 45 bases, read in frame from the first base. V and J are trimmed by 6 bases and 4 bases, and the gene matches miss 2 bases of the junction. CDR1 and CDR2, per the germline V gene, are MNHEY and SVGAGI.